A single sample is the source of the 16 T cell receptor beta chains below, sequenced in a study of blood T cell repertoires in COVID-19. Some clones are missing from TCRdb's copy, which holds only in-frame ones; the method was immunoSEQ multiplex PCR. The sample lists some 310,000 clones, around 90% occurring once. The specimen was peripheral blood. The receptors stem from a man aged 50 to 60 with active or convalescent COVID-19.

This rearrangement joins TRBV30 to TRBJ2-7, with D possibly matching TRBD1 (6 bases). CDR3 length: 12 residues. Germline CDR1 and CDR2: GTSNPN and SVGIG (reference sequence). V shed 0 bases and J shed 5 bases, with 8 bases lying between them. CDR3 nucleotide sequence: TGTGCCTGGAGTGTAGAGGGGGACGAGCAGTACTTC. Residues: CAWSVEGDEQYF.

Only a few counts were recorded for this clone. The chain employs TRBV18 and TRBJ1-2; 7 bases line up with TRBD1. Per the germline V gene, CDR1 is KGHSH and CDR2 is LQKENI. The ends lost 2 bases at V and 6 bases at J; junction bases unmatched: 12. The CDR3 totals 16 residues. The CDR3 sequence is CASSPATGAAGNGYTF. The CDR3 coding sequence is TGTGCCAGCTCACCAGCCACAGGGGCCGCGGGGAATGGCTACACCTTC.

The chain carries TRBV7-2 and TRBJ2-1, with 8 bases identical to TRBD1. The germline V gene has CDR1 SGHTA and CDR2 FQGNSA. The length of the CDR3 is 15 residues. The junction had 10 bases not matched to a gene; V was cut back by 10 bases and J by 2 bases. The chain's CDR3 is CATTPGGLAYNEQFF. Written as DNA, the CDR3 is TGTGCCACTACGCCAGGGGGCCTCGCCTACAATGAGCAGTTCTTC.

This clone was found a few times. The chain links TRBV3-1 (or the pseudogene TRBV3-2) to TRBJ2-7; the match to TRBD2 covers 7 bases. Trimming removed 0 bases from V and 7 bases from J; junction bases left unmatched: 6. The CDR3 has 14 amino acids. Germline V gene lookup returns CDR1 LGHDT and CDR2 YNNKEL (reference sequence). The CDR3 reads CASSQDRDYGEQYF. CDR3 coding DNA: TGTGCCAGCAGCCAAGATAGGGACTACGGGGAGCAGTACTTC.

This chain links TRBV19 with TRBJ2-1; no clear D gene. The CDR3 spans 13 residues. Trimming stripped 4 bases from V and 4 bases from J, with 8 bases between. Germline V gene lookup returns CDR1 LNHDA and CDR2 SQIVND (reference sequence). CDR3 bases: TGTGCCAGTAGTACCCCCGAGTACAATGAGCAGTTCTTC. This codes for CASSTPEYNEQFF.

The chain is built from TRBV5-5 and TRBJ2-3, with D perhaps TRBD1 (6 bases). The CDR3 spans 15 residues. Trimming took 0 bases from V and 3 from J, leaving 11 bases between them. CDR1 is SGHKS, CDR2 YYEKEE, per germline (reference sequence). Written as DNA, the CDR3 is TGTGCCAGCAGCTTGGCCTTCCAGGGGACAGATACGCAGTATTTT. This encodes CASSLAFQGTDTQYF.

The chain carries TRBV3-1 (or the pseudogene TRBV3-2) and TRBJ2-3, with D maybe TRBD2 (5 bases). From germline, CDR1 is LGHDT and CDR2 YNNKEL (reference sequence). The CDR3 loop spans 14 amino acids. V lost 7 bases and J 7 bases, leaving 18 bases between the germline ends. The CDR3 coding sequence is TGTGCCAGCACTACGGAGCTCTCCGGGAATACGCAGTATTTT. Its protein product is CASTTELSGNTQYF.

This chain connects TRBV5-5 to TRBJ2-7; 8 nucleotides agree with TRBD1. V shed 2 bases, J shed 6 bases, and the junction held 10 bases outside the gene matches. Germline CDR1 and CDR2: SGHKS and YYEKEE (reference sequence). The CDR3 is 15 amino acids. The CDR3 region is CASSFAVTGGTEQYF. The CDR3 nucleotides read TGTGCCAGCAGCTTCGCCGTTACAGGGGGAACCGAGCAGTACTTC.

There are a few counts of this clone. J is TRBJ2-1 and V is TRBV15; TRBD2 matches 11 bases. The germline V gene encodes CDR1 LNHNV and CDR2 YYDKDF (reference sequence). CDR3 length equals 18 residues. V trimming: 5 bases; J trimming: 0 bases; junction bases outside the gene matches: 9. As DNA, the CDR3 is TGTGCCACCAGCGGGGGACTAGCGGTACAAAGCTCCTACAATGAGCAGTTCTTC. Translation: CATSGGLAVQSSYNEQFF.

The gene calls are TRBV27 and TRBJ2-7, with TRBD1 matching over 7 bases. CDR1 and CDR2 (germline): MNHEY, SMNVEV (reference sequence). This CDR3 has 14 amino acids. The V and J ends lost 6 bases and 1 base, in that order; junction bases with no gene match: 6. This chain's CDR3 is CASRRQGQSYEQYF. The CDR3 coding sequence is TGTGCCAGCAGGCGACAGGGTCAATCCTACGAGCAGTACTTC.

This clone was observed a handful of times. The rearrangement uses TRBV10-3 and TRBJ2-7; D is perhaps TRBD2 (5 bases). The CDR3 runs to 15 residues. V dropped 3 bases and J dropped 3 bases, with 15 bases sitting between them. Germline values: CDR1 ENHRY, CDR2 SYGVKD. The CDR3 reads CAISDWASGNYEQYF. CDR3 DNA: TGTGCCATCAGTGACTGGGCGAGCGGAAACTACGAGCAGTACTTC.

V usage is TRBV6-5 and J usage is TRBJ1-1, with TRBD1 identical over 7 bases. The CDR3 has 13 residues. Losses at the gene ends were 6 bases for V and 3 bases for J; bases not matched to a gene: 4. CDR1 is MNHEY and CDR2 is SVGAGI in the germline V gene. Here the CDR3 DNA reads TGTGCCAGCAGCGGACAGGAGTACACTGAAGCTTTCTTT. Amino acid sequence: CASSGQEYTEAFF.

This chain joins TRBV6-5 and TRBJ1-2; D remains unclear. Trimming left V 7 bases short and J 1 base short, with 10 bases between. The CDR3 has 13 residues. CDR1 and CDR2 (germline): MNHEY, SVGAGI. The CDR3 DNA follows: TGTGCCAGCAAAGAACAGAGTAACTATGGCTACACCTTC. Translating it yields CASKEQSNYGYTF.

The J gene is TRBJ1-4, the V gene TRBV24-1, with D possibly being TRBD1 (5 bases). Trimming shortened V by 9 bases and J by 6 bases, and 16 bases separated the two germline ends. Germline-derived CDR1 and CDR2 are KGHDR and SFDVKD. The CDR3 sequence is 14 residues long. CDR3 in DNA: TGTGCCACCGGGGGGTCCGGGGATGATGAAAAACTGTTTTTT. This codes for CATGGSGDDEKLFF.

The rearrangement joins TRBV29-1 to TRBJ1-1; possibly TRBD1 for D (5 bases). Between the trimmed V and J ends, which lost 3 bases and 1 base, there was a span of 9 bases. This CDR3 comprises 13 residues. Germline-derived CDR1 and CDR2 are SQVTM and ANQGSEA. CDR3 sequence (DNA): TGCAGCGTTGAGCCGCAGGGGAACACTGAAGCTTTCTTT. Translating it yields CSVEPQGNTEAFF.

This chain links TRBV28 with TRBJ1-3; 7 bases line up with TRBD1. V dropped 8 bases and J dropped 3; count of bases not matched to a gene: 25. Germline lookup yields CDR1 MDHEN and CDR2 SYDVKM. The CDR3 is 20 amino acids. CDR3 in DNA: TGTGCCAGCCTAATTCTGGTATTTGGGGACAGAGCCGATCGTGGAAACACCATATATTTT. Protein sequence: CASLILVFGDRADRGNTIYF.